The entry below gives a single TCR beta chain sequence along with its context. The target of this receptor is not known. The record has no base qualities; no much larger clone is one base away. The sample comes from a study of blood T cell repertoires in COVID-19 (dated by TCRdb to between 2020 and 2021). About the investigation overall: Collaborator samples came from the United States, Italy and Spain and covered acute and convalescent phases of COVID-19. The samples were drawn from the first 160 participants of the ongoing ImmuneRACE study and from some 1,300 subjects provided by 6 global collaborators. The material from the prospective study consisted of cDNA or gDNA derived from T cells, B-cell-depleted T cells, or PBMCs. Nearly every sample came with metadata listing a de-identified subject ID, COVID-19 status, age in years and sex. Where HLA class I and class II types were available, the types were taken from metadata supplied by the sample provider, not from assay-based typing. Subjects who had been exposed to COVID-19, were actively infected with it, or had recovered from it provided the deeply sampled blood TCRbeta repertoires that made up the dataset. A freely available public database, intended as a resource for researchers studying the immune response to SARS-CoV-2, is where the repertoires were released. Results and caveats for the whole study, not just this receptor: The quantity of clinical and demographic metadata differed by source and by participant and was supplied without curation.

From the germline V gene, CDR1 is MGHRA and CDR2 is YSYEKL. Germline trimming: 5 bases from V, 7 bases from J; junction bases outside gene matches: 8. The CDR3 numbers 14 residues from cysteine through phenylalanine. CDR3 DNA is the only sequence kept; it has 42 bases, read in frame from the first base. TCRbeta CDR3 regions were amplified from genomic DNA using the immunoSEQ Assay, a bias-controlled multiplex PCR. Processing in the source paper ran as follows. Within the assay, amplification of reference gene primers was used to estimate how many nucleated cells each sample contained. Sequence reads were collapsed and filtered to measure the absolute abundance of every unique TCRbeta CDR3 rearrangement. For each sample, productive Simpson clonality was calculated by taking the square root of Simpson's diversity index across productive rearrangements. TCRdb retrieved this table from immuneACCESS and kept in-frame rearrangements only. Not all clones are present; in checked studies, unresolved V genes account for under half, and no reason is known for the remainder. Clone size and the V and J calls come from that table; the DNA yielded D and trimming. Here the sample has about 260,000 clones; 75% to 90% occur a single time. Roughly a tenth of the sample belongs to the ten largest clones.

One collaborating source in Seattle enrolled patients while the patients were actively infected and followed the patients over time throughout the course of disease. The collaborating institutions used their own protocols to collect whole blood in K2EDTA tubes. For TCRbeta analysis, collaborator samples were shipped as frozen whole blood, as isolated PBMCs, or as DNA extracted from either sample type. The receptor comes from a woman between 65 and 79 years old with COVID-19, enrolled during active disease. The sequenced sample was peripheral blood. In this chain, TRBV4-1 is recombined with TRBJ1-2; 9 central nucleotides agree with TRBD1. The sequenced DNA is TGCGCCAGCAGCTCAAACAGGGGGCGTTTTGGCTACACCTTC. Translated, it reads CASSSNRGRFGYTF.